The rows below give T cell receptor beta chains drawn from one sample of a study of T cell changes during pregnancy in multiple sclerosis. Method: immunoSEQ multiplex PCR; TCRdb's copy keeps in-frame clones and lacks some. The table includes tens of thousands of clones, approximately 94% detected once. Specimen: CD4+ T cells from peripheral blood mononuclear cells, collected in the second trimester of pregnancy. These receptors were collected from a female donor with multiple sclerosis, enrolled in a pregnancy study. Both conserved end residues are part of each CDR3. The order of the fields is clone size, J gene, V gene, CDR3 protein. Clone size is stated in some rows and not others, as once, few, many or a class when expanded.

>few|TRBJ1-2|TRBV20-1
CSAYEDNGYTF
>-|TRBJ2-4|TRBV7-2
CASSLGIQGNQYF
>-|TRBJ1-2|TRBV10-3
CAISDRDRNNYGYTF
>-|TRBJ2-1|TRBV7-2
CASSHPRTGSNEQFF
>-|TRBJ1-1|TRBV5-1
CASSLWDPARAAGTEAFF
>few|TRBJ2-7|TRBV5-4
CASSLWGRSYEQYF
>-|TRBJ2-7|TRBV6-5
CASSYSAGGSYEQYF
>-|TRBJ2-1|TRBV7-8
CASSLVPGEVGEQFF
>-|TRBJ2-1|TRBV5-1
CASRLEGQGWVRSYNEQFF
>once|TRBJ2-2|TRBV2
CASSPGTSGRGGELFF
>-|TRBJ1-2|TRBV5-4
CASSYDRGLGGYTF
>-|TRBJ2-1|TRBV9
CASSVGGRGDEQFF
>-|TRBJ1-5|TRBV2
CASSPQGASNQPQHF
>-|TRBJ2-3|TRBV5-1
CASSSSGRPSTDTQYF
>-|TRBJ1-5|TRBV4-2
CASSQEPVRQPQHF
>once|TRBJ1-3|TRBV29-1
CSVERGNGNTIYF
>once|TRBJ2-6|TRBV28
CASLRDRGRTSGANVLTF
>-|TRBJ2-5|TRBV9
CASSVANHPGAQYF
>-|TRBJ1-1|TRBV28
CASSLTTEAFF
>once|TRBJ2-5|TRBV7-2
CASSLARRKETQYF
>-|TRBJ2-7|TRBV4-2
CASSQVLGTGTSGRADRFSEQYF
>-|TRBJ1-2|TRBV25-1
CASSDTGGYGYTF
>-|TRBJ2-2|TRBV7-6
CASKSERGELTGELFF
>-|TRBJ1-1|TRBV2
CADKTVVNTEAFF
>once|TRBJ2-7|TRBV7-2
CASSLAPGQYYEQYF
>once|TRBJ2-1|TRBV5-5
CASSLARTGGTYNEQFF
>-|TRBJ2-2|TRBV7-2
CASTPAELYTGELFF
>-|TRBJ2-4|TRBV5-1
CASSLGRADSGDIQYF
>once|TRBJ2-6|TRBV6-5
CASSYLDTSGANVLTF
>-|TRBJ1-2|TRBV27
CASSPAPGQARGYTF
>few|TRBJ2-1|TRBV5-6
CASRGGIRVDEQFF
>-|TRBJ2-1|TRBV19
CARQERRGRPYNEQFF
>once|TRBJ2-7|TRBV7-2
CASSASSYEQYF
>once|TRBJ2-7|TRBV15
CATSRDLLLQGSSYEQYF
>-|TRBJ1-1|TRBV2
CASSDGGTEAFF
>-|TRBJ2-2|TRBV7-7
CASSPQGTGTGELFF
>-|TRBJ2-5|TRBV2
CASKRTMEARETQYF
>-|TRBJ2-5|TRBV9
CASTASGNGITETQYF
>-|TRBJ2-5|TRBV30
CAWSATSGRQETQYF
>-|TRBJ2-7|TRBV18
CASSPGTGTYEQYF
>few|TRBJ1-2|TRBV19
CASQAGGDYHGYTF
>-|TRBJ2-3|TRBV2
CASTLLAVNTDTQYF
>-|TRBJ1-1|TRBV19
CASSVTGAGNTEAFF
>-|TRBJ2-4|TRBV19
CASSVTGGSKNIQYF
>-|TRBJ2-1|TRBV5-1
CASSLAVGLAGVTYNEQFF
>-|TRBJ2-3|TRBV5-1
CASSSGTGRGDTQYF
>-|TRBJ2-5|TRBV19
CASSISRGGTGVTETQYF
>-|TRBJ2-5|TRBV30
CAWSPQGGTQYF
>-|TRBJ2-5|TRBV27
CASSLRPGRSETQYF
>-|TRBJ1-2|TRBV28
CASNRRQGFYGYTF
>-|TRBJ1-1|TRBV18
CASSQGQNTEAFF
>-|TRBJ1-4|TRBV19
CASSTRTGRNEKLFF
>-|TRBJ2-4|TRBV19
CASRPSVAKNIQYF
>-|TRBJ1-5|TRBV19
CASNIGRDSNQPQHF
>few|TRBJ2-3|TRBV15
CATSRDRGADTQYF
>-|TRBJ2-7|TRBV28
CASTPGGEKSYEQYF